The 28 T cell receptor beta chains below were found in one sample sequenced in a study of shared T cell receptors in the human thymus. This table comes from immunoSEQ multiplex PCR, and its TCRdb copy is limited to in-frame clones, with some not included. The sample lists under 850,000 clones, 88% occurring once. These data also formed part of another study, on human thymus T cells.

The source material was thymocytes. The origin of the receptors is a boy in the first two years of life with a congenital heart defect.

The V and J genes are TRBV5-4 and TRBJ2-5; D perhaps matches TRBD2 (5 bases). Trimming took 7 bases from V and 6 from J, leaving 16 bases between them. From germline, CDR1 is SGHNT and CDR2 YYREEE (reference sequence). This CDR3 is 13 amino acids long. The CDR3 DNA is TGTGCCAGCTTTCTCGAGGGCGAGAAGACCCAGTACTTC. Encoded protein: CASFLEGEKTQYF.

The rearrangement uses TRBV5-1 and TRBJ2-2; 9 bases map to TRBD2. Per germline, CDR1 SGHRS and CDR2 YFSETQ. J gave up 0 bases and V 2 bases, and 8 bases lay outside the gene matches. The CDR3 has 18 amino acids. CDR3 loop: CASSFRLAGLANTGELFF. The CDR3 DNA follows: TGCGCCAGCAGCTTCCGGCTAGCGGGATTGGCGAACACCGGGGAGCTGTTTTTT.

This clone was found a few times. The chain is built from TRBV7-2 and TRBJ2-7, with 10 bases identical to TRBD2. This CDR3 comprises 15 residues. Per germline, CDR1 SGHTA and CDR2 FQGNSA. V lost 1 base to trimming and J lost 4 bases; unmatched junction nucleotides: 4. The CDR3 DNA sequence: TGTGCCAGCAGCTTAGTGCTAGCGGGAGAGTACGAGCAGTACTTC. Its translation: CASSLVLAGEYEQYF.

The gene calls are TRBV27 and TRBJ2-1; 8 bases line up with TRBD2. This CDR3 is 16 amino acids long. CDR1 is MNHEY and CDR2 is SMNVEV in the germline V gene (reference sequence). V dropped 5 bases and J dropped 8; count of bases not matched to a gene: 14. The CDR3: CASSMGREGQRDEQFF. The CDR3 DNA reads TGTGCCAGCAGTATGGGTCGGGAGGGCCAACGGGATGAGCAGTTCTTC.

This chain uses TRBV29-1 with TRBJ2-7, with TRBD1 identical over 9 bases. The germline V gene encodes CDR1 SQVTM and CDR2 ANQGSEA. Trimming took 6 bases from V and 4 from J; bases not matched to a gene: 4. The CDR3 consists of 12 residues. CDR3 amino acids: CSVLDRGYEQYF. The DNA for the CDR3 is TGCAGCGTGTTAGACAGGGGGTACGAGCAGTACTTC.

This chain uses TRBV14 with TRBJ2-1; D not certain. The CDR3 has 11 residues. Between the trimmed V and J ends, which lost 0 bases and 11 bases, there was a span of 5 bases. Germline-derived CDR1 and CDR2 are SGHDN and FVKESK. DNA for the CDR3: TGTGCCAGCAGCCAAGACTGGCAGCAGTTCTTC. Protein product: CASSQDWQQFF.

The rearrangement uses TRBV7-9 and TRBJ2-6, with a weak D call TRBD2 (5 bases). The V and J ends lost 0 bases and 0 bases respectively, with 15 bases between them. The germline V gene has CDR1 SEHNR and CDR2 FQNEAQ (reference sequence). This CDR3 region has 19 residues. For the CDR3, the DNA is TGTGCCAGCAGCTTAGCGGGAGCGAGCGAAACCTCTGGGGCCAACGTCCTGACTTTC. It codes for CASSLAGASETSGANVLTF.

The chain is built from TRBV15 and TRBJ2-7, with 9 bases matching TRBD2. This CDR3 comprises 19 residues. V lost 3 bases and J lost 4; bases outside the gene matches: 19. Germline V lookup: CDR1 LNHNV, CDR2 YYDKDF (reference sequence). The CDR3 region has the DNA TGTGCCACCAGCAGGGTTGGTGTGGGGAAGCGGGAGGCCGGGTACGAGCAGTACTTC. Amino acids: CATSRVGVGKREAGYEQYF. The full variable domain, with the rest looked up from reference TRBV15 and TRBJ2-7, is DAMVIQNPRYQVTQFGKPVTLSCSQTLNHNVMYWYQQKSSQAPKLLFHYYDKDFNNEADTPDNFQSRRPNTSFCFLDIRSPGLGDTAMYLCATSRVGVGKREAGYEQYFGPGTRLTVT.

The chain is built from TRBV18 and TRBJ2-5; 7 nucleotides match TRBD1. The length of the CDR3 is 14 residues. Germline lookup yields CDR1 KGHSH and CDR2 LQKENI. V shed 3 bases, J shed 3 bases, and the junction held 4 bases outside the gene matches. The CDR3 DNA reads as TGTGCCAGCTCACCCGGGACAGAGGAAGAGACCCAGTACTTC. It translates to CASSPGTEEETQYF.

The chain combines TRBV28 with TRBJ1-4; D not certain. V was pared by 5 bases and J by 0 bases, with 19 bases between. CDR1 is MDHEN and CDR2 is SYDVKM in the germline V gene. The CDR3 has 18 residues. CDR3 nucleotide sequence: TGTGCCAGCAGTGCCCCCGAGACTAGCGGGACAACTAATGAAAAACTGTTTTTT. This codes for CASSAPETSGTTNEKLFF.

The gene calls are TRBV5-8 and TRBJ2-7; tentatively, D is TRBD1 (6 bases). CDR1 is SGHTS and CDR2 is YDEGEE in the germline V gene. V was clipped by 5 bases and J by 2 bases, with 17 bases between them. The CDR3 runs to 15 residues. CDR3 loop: CASRNRARGTYEQYF. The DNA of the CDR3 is TGTGCCAGCAGGAACAGGGCCAGAGGAACCTACGAGCAGTACTTC.

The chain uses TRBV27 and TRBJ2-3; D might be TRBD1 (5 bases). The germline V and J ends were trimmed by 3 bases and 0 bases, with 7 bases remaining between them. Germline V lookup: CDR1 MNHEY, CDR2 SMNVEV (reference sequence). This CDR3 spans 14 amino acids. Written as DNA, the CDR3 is TGTGCCAGCAGTTTTCAGGGAAGCACAGATACGCAGTATTTT. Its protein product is CASSFQGSTDTQYF.

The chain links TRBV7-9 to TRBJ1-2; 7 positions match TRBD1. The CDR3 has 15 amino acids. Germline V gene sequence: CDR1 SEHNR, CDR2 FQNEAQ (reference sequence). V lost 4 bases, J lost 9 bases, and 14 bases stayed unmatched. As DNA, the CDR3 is TGTGCCAGCAGCTGCCTCACGACAGGGAACTTAAGCTACACCTTC. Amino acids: CASSCLTTGNLSYTF.

CDR3 sequence reads: CASSFKTSGRASNEQFF. In DNA, the CDR3 is TGTGCCAGCAGCTTTAAAACTAGCGGGAGGGCGAGCAATGAGCAGTTCTTC. The chain combines TRBV11-3 with TRBJ2-1, with 13 bases lining up with TRBD2. Germline CDR1 and CDR2: SGHNT and YENEEA. V gave up 3 bases and J gave up 6 bases; unmatched junction bases: 8. The CDR3 runs to 17 residues.

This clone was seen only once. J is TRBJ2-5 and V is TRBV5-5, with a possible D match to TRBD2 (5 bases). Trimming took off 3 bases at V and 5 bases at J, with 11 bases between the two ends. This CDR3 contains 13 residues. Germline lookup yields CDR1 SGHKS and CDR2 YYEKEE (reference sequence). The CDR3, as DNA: TGTGCCAGCAGCTGGGAGTGGGGTGAGACCCAGTACTTC. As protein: CASSWEWGETQYF.

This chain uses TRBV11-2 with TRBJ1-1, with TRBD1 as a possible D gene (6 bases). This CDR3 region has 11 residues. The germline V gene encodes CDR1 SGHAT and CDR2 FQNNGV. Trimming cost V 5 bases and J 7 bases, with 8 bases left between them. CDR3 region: CASSAQGEAFF. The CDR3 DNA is TGTGCCAGCAGCGCACAGGGTGAAGCTTTCTTT.

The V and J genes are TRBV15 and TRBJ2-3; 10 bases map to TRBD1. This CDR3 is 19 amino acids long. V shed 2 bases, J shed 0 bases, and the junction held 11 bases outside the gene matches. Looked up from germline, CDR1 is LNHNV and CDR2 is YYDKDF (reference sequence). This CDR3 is CATSRSTRDRGSSTDTQYF. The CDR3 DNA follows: TGTGCCACCAGCAGATCAACCCGGGACAGGGGATCTAGCACAGATACGCAGTATTTT.

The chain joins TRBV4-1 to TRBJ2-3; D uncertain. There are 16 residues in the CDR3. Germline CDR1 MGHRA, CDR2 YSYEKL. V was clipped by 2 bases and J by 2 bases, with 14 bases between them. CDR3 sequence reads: CASSQTPPENTDTQYF. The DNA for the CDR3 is TGCGCCAGCAGCCAAACCCCCCCCGAGAACACAGATACGCAGTATTTT.

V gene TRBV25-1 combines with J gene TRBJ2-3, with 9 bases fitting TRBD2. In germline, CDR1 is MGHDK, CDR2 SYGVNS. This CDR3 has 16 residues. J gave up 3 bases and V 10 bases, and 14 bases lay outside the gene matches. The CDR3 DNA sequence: TGTGCCACAGCAGGGGTTGCTAGCGGGACTACAGATACGCAGTATTTT. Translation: CATAGVASGTTDTQYF.

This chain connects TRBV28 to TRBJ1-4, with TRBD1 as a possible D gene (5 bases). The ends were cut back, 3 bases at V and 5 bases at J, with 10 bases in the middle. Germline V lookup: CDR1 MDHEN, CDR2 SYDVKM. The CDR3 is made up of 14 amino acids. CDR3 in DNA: TGTGCCAGCAGTTTCTCCAGGACAAATGAAAAACTGTTTTTT. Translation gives CASSFSRTNEKLFF. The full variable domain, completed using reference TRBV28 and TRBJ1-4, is DVKVTQSSRYLVKRTGEKVFLECVQDMDHENMFWYRQDPGLGLRLIYFSYDVKMKEKGDIPEGYSVSREKKERFSLILESASTNQTSMYLCASSFSRTNEKLFFGSGTQLSVL.

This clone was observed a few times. This CDR3 is CASSIAGPSGNTIYF. The CDR3 nucleotides read TGTGCCAGTAGTATTGCGGGCCCCAGTGGAAACACCATATATTTT. The V call is TRBV19, the J call TRBJ1-3; D call uncertain. The CDR3 runs to 15 residues. The V gene lost 3 bases and the J gene lost 3 bases, with 12 bases spanning the gap. CDR1 LNHDA and CDR2 SQIVND come from the germline V gene (reference sequence).

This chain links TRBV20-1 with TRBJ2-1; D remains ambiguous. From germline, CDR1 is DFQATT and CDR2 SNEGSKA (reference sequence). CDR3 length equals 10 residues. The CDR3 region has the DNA TGCCGCCTAATTATCAATGAGCAGTTCTTC. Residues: CRLIINEQFF.

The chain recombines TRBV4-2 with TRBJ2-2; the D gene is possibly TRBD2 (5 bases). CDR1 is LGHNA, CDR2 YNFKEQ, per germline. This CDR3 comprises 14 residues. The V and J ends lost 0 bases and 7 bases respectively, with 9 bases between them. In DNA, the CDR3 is TGTGCCAGCAGCCAAGACGAGGGAGACGGGGAGCTGTTTTTT. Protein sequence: CASSQDEGDGELFF.

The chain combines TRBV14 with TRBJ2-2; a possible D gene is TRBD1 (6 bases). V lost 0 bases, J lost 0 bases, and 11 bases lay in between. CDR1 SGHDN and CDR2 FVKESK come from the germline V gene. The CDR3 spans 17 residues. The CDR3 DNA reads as TGTGCCAGCAGCCAAGAAGACGACAGGCCGAACACCGGGGAGCTGTTTTTT. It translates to CASSQEDDRPNTGELFF.

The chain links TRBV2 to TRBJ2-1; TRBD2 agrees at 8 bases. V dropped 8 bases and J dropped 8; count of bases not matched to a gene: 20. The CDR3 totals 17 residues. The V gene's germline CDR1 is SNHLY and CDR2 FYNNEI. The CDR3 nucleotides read TGTGCCAGCTCTACGGGAGGGCCGGCGCAGCCTTCCCATGAGCAGTTCTTC. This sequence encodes CASSTGGPAQPSHEQFF.

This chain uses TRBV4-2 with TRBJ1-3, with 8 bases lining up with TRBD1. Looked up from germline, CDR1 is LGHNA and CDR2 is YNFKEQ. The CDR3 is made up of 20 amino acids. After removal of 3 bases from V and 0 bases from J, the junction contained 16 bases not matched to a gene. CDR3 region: CASSHSLGGDRLFSGNTIYF. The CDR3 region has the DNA TGTGCCAGCAGCCACTCTCTAGGCGGGGACAGGTTATTCTCTGGAAACACCATATATTTT.

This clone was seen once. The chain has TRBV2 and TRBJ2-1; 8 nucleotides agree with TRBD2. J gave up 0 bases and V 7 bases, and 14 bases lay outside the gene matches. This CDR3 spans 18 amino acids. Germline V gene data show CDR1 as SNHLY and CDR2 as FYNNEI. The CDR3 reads CASMRAGGFSSSYNEQFF. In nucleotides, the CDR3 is TGTGCCAGCATGAGGGCGGGAGGTTTTTCGAGCTCCTACAATGAGCAGTTCTTC.

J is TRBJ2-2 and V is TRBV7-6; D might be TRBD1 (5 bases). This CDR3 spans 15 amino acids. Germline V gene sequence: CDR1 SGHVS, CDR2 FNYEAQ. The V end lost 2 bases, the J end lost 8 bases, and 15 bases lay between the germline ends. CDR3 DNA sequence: TGTGCCAGCAGCTTAAAAGCAGGGCCAGAGGGGGAGCTGTTTTTT. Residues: CASSLKAGPEGELFF.